This passage covers 10 T cell receptor beta chains from one sample sequenced in a study of shared clonotypes between healthy human individuals. Some clones are missing from TCRdb's copy, which holds only in-frame ones; the method was immunoSEQ multiplex PCR. The profile shows under 2.5 million clones, less than 95% of them singletons. Sequencing used naive CD4+ T cells from PBMCs. The subset: CD45RA+ positively selected. Receptors originate from a man between 18 and 29 years old in good health. Some clones in this sample may be carry-over from other donors' samples.

The V call is TRBV11-2, the J call TRBJ2-7; possible D gene TRBD2, 7 bases. Germline V CDR1 and CDR2: SGHAT, FQNNGV. The CDR3 contains 15 residues. Trimming stripped 3 bases from V and 1 base from J, with 13 bases between. CDR3 nucleotide sequence: TGTGCCAGCAGCTTCCCGAGCGGGACATCCTACGAGCAGTACTTC. This sequence encodes CASSFPSGTSYEQYF.

The chain combines TRBV7-9 with TRBJ2-5, with TRBD1 matching 10 bases. The CDR3 length is 16 residues. Germline CDR1 and CDR2: SEHNR and FQNEAQ (reference sequence). With V trimmed by 5 bases and J by 0 bases, 6 bases remained unmatched. The CDR3, as DNA: TGTGCCAGCAGCCTCTGGACAGGGGGGTACCAAGAGACCCAGTACTTC. It specifies CASSLWTGGYQETQYF. Complete variable domain (other parts from reference TRBV7-9 and TRBJ2-5): DTGVSQNPRHKITKRGQNVTFRCDPISEHNRLYWYRQTLGQGPEFLTYFQNEAQLEKSRLLSDRFSAERPKGSFSTLEIQRTEQGDSAMYLCASSLWTGGYQETQYFGPGTRLLVL.

This clone showed up just a few times. This sample also contains other DNA sequences that code for the same CDR3. The V and J genes are TRBV18 and TRBJ1-1, with 8 bases aligning to TRBD1. With V trimmed by 3 bases and J by 0 bases, 0 bases remained unmatched. Germline CDR1 is KGHSH and CDR2 is LQKENI. There are 14 residues in the CDR3. CDR3 in DNA: TGTGCCAGCTCACCGGGACAGGTGAACACTGAAGCTTTCTTT. Translated: CASSPGQVNTEAFF.

The V call is TRBV4-1, the J call TRBJ1-3; tentatively, D is TRBD1 (5 bases). CDR3 length: 15 residues. The germline V gene has CDR1 MGHRA and CDR2 YSYEKL. With 3 bases removed from V and 0 bases from J, the gap between germline ends came to 9 bases. CDR3 DNA sequence: TGCGCCAGCAGCCAGGGACCGACCTCTGGAAACACCATATATTTT. It codes for CASSQGPTSGNTIYF.

This sequence joins TRBV28 and TRBJ2-1, with D maybe TRBD2 (5 bases). Germline loops: CDR1 MDHEN, CDR2 SYDVKM. V was clipped by 4 bases and J by 4 bases, with 17 bases between them. CDR3 size: 16 residues. CDR3 sequence: CASSSPDTRVYNEQFF. The CDR3 DNA follows: TGTGCCAGCAGTTCGCCCGACACTAGAGTTTACAATGAGCAGTTCTTC.

The chain has TRBV4-3 and TRBJ2-7; the match to TRBD1 covers 7 bases. Germline V gene lookup returns CDR1 LGHNA and CDR2 YSLEER. J gave up 4 bases and V 0 bases, and 6 bases lay outside the gene matches. The CDR3 loop spans 15 amino acids. This CDR3 reads CASSQDWDSRYEQYF. CDR3 DNA: TGCGCCAGCAGCCAAGATTGGGACAGTCGTTACGAGCAGTACTTC.

The chain recombines TRBV5-8 with TRBJ1-1; 7 bases match TRBD1. Germline assignment: CDR1 SGHTS and CDR2 YDEGEE. The CDR3 spans 14 residues. V was pared by 2 bases and J by 4 bases, with 5 bases of the junction left unmatched. The CDR3 region is CASSFLQGGTEAFF. CDR3 in DNA: TGTGCCAGCAGCTTTCTCCAGGGGGGCACTGAAGCTTTCTTT.

On this clone itself: Other nucleotide sequences from this sample produce the same CDR3. The chain uses TRBV25-1 and TRBJ1-2; D remains ambiguous. With 2 bases removed from V and 7 bases from J, the gap between germline ends came to 5 bases. This CDR3 is 11 amino acids long. Germline V gives CDR1 MGHDK, CDR2 SYGVNS. The CDR3 DNA follows: TGTGCCAGCAGTGAAGGTCGTGGCTACACCTTC. Amino acid sequence: CASSEGRGYTF.

This chain links TRBV27 with TRBJ2-1; 8 bases fit TRBD1. This CDR3 is built from 16 residues. The V gene's germline CDR1 is MNHEY and CDR2 SMNVEV (reference sequence). The ends lost 7 bases at V and 3 bases at J; junction bases unmatched: 11. CDR3 protein: CASKEEGTGYYNEQFF. CDR3 nucleotides: TGTGCCAGCAAGGAAGAGGGGACAGGATACTACAATGAGCAGTTCTTC.

V and J are TRBV18 and TRBJ2-3; 7 nucleotides line up with TRBD2. V shed 5 bases, J shed 3 bases, and the junction held 2 bases outside the gene matches. The CDR3 runs 13 residues. Germline CDR1 reads KGHSH; CDR2 reads LQKENI. For the CDR3, the DNA is TGTGCCAGCTCAGGGGACTATACAGATACGCAGTATTTT. Its protein is CASSGDYTDTQYF.